This T cell receptor (beta chain) was observed in a study of blood T cell repertoires in COVID-19 (TCRdb year 2020). Study-level background: Samples from collaborators originated in the United States, Italy and Spain and spanned both the acute and convalescent phases of COVID-19. The prospective study material was composed of cDNA or gDNA derived from T cells, B-cell-depleted T cells, or PBMCs. The samples were drawn from the first 160 participants of the ongoing ImmuneRACE study and from some 1,300 subjects provided by 6 global collaborators. The sample metadata nearly always contained a de-identified subject ID, COVID-19 status, age in years and sex. Deeply sampled blood TCRbeta repertoires from subjects exposed to, actively infected with, or recovered from COVID-19 were included in the dataset. Where available, HLA class I and class II types were obtained from metadata supplied by the sample provider rather than from assay-based typing. The repertoires were made available in a free public database intended to serve as a resource for research on the immune response to SARS-CoV-2.

One collaborating source in Seattle enrolled patients while the patients were actively infected and followed the patients over time throughout the course of disease. The collaborating institutions used their own protocols to collect whole blood in K2EDTA tubes. For TCRbeta analysis, collaborators shipped samples in one of three forms: frozen whole blood, isolated PBMCs, or DNA extracted from either of those sample types. This clone has only a few counts. Its antigen remains unidentified. No base quality information exists; no much larger clone differs at one position. The V and J ends are trimmed by 3 bases and 0 bases, leaving 12 bases between them. From the cysteine through the phenylalanine, the CDR3 covers 16 amino acids. Just the 48-base CDR3 DNA is kept, in frame starting at base 1. CDR1 and CDR2, looked up from the germline V gene, are SGHTA and FQGNSA. TCRbeta CDR3 regions were amplified from genomic DNA using the immunoSEQ Assay, a bias-controlled multiplex PCR. The authors processed their data as follows. Within the assay, amplification of reference gene primers was used to estimate how many nucleated cells each sample contained. To quantify the absolute abundance of each unique TCRbeta CDR3 rearrangement, sequence reads were collapsed and filtered. For each sample, productive Simpson clonality was calculated as the square root of Simpson's diversity index across productive rearrangements. This immuneACCESS table, as held by TCRdb, lists in-frame sequences with V and J called but not all clones. Of the missing ones, under half trace to an unresolved V gene in checked studies; the others have no known cause. For V, J and clone size, that table is used; D and trimming come from the DNA. Counted in this sample were roughly 84,000 clones; about 78% of them appeared once. The ten largest clones represent 35% to 40% of the sample.

General conclusions and limits of the study: Clinical and demographic metadata were provided uncurated, with the amount varying by source and participant.

The TCR sequence derives from a man aged 55 to 70 with COVID-19, enrolled during active disease. The sequenced sample was peripheral blood. The V gene is TRBV7-2 and the J gene is TRBJ1-3; D gene: possibly TRBD1, on 5 matching bases. CDR3 loop: CASSFVGGGSGNTIYF. The DNA sequence is TGTGCCAGCAGCTTTGTCGGGGGGGGCTCTGGAAACACCATATATTTT.